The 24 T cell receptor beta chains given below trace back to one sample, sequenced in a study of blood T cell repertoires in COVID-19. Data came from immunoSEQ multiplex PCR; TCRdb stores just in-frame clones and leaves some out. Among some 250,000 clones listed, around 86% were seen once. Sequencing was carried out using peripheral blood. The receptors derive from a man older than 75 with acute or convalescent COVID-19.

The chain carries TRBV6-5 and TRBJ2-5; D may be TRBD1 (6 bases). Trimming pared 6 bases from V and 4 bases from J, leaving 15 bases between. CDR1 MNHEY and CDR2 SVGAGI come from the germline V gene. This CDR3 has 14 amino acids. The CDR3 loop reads CASSRPGTLETQYF. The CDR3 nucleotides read TGTGCCAGCAGCCGTCCCGGGACATTAGAGACCCAGTACTTC.

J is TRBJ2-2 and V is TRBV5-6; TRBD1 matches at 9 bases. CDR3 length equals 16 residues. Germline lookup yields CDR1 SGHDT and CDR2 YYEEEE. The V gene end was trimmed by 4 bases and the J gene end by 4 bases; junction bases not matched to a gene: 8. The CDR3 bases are TGTGCCAGCAGCCTAACCGGGACAGGGATCACCGGGGAGCTGTTTTTT. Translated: CASSLTGTGITGELFF.

CDR3 region: CASSTGRTPYEQYF. As DNA, the CDR3 is TGTGCCAGCAGCACCGGACGGACTCCCTACGAGCAGTACTTC. The chain uses TRBV5-4 and TRBJ2-7, with D perhaps TRBD2 (5 bases). CDR1 SGHNT and CDR2 YYREEE come from the germline V gene (reference sequence). This CDR3 is 14 amino acids long. V was cut by 4 bases and J by 2 bases, with 13 bases left in between.

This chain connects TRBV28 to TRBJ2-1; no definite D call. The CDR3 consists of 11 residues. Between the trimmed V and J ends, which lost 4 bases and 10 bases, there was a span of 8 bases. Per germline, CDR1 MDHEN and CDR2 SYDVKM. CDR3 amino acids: CASSSPREQFF. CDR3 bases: TGTGCCAGCAGTTCTCCCCGGGAGCAGTTCTTC.

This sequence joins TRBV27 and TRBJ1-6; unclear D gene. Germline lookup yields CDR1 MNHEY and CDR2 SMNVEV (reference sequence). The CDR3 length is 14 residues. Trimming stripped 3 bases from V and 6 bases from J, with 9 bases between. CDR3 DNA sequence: TGTGCCAGCAGTTTGCGGCGTTTTAATTCACCCCTCCACTTT. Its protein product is CASSLRRFNSPLHF.

The DNA of the CDR3 is TGTGCCAGCAGTCCAAGAGGAGGGACCTACGAGCAGTACTTC. This gives the protein CASSPRGGTYEQYF. The V call is TRBV28, the J call TRBJ2-7; tentatively, D is TRBD2 (6 bases). V lost 5 bases to trimming and J lost 2 bases, with 13 bases between them. This CDR3 spans 14 amino acids. Germline CDR1 MDHEN, CDR2 SYDVKM.

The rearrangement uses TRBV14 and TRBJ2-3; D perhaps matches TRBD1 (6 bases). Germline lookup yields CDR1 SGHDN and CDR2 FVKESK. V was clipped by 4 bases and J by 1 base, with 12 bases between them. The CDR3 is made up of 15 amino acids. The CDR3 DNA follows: TGTGCCAGCAGCCCCCTGACAGGAGGCACAGATACGCAGTATTTT. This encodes CASSPLTGGTDTQYF.

As DNA, the CDR3 is TGCGCCAGCAGCCCCCGGGACAGGGGTGTCGCTTTCTTT. Amino acids: CASSPRDRGVAFF. The V call is TRBV5-1, the J call TRBJ1-1; TRBD1 aligns across 10 bases. The V segment lost 4 bases and the J segment 11 bases; nucleotides outside the gene matches: 8. Germline CDR1 and CDR2: SGHRS and YFSETQ. The CDR3 covers 13 residues.

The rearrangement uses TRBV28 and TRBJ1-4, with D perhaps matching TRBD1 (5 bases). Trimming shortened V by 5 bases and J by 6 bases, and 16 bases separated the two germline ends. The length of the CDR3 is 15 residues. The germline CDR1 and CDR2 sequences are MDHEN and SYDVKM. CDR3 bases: TGTGCCAGCAGTCTACCCACCGCGGGGGATGAAAAACTGTTTTTT. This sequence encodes CASSLPTAGDEKLFF.

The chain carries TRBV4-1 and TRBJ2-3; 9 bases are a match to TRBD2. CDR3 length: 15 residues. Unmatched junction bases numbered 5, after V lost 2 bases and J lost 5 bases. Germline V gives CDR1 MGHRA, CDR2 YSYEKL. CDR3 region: CASSQPSGAGDTQYF. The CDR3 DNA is TGCGCCAGCAGCCAACCTAGCGGGGCGGGAGATACGCAGTATTTT.

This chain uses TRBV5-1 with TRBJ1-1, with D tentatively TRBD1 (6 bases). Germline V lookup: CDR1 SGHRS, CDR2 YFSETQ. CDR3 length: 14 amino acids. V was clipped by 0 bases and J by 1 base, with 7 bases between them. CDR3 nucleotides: TGCGCCAGCAGCTTGGAGGGACAGAACACTGAAGCTTTCTTT. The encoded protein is CASSLEGQNTEAFF.

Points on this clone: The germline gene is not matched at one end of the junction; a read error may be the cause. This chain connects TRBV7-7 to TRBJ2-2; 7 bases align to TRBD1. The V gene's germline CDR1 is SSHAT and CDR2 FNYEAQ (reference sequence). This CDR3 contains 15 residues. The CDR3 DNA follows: TGTGCTAGCAGCCCCAGGACAGGTGGGACCGGGGAGCTGTTTTTT. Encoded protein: CASSPRTGGTGELFF. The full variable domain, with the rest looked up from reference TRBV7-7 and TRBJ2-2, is GAGVSQSPRYKVTKRGQDVTLRCDPISSHATLYWYQQALGQGPEFLTYFNYEAQPDKSGLPSDRFSAERPEGSISTLTIQRTEQRDSAMYRCASSPRTGGTGELFFGEGSRLTVL.

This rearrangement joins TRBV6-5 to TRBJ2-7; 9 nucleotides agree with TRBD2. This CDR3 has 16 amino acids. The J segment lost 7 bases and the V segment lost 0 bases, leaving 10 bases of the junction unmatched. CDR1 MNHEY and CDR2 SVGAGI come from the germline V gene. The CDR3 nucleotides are TGTGCCAGCAGTTACTCGAACAGCGGGAGGACTGGAGAGCAGTACTTC. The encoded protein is CASSYSNSGRTGEQYF.

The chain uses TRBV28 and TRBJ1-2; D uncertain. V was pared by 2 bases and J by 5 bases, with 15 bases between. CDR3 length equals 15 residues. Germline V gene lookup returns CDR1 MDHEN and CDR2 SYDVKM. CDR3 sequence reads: CASSLQAPPGYGYTF. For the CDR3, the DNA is TGTGCCAGCAGTTTACAGGCACCTCCGGGGTATGGCTACACCTTC.

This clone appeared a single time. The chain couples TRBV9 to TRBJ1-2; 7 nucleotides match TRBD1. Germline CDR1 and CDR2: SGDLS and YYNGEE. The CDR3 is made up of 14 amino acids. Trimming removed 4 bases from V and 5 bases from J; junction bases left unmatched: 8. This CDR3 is CASSLSGTVYGYTF. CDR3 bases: TGTGCCAGCAGCCTATCCGGGACAGTTTATGGCTACACCTTC.

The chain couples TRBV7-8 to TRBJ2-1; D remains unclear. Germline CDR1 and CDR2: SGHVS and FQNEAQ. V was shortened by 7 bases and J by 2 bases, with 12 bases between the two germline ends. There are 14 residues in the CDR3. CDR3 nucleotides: TGTGCCAGCACCCGCCAGGCTGCCTACAATGAGCAGTTCTTC. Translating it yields CASTRQAAYNEQFF.

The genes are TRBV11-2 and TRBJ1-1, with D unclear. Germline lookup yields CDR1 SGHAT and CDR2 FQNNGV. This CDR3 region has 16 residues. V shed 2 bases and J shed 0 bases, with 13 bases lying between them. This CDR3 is CASSLSRALMNTEAFF. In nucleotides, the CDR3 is TGTGCCAGCAGCTTATCGAGGGCTTTAATGAACACTGAAGCTTTCTTT.

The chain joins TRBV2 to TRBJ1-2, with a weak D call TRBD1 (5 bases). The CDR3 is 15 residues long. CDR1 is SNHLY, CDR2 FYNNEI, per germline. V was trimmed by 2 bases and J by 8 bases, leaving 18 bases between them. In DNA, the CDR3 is TGTGCCAGCAGTGAAATAGGGGCCTCACCGGAGGGCTACACCTTC. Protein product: CASSEIGASPEGYTF.

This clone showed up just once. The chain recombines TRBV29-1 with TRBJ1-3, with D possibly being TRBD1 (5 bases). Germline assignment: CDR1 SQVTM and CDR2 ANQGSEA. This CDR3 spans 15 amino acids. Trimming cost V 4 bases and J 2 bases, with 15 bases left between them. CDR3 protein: CSVVGAGFAGNTIYF. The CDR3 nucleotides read TGCAGCGTTGTAGGGGCAGGGTTCGCTGGAAACACCATATATTTT.

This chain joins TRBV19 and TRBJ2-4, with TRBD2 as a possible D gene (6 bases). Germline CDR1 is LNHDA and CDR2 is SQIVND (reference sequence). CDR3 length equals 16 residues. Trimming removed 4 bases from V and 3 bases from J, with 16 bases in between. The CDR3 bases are TGTGCCAGTAGTACGTTAGCGGCGACGGGCAAAAACATTCAGTACTTC. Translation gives CASSTLAATGKNIQYF. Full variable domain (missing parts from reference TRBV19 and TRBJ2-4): DGGITQSPKYLFRKEGQNVTLSCEQNLNHDAMYWYRQDPGQGLRLIYYSQIVNDFQKGDIAEGYSVSREKKESFPLTVTSAQKNPTAFYLCASSTLAATGKNIQYFGAGTRLSVL.

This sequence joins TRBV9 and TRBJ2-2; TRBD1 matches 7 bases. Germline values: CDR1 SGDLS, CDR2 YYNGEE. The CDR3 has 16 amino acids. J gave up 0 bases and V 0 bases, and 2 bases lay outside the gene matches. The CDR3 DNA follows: TGTGCCAGCAGCGTAGCGGGACAGCCGAACACCGGGGAGCTGTTTTTT. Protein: CASSVAGQPNTGELFF.

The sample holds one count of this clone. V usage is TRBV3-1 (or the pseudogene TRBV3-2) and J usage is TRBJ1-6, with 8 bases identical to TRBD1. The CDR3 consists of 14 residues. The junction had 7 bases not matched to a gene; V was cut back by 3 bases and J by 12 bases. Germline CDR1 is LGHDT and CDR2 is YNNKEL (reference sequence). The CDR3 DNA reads TGTGCCAGCAGCCAGGGACAGGTAATTCAACCCCTCCACTTT. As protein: CASSQGQVIQPLHF.

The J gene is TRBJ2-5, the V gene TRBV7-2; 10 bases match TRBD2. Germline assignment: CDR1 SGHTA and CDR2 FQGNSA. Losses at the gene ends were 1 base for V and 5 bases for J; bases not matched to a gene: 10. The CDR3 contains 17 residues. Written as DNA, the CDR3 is TGTGCCAGCAGCTTAGTAGGTACTAGCGGGAAGAGGGAGACCCAGTACTTC. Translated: CASSLVGTSGKRETQYF.

CDR3: CASSSRTGGIQPQHF. The CDR3 DNA reads as TGTGCCAGTAGTTCCCGGACAGGGGGTATTCAGCCCCAGCATTTT. J is TRBJ1-5 and V is TRBV19; 10 bases match TRBD1. V dropped 5 bases and J dropped 6; count of bases not matched to a gene: 7. The CDR3 is 15 residues long. Germline-derived CDR1 and CDR2 are LNHDA and SQIVND (reference sequence).